This T cell receptor (beta chain) was captured by sequencing in a study of blood T cell repertoires in COVID-19. Germline values: CDR1 MDHEN, CDR2 SYDVKM. The CDR3 runs 15 residues. Trimming took off 3 bases at V and 3 bases at J, with 12 bases between the two ends. Clones were read by immunoSEQ multiplex PCR, and TCRdb kept only the in-frame ones, dropping some. The table includes 85,000 or so clones, around 86% detected once. The V and J genes are TRBV28 and TRBJ1-5, with TRBD1 as a possible D gene (5 bases). Sequenced: peripheral blood. The clonotype originates from an elderly man with acute or convalescent COVID-19. The CDR3 coding sequence is TGTGCCAGCAGTTTTACAGGCGTCGTCAATCAGCCCCAGCATTTT. Protein product: CASSFTGVVNQPQHF. Filled out from reference TRBV28 and TRBJ1-5, the complete variable domain reads DVKVTQSSRYLVKRTGEKVFLECVQDMDHENMFWYRQDPGLGLRLIYFSYDVKMKEKGDIPEGYSVSREKKERFSLILESASTNQTSMYLCASSFTGVVNQPQHFGDGTRLSIL.